Following are 20 T cell receptor beta chains from one sample sequenced in a study of T-cell memory formation after mild COVID-19. TCRdb itself ran the 5' RACE reads through MiXCR, one entry per CDR3 protein. This table holds a few hundred thousand distinct CDR3 sequences, roughly 20% found once. The sample was PBMCs or a T cell subset sorted from them (not recorded which). Every receptor here comes from a man aged 18 to 30 who had mild COVID-19 (a few samples of this study predate the infection). Cell type and time point are not known.

This clonotype showed up just a few times. This chain joins TRBV6-2 or TRBV6-3 and TRBJ2-1, with 9 bases that match TRBD1. V gave up 9 bases and J gave up 0 bases; unmatched junction bases: 3. Germline assignment: CDR1 MNHEY and CDR2 SVGEGT. This CDR3 contains 14 residues. The chain's CDR3 is CASLDRGSYNEQFF. The CDR3 DNA reads as TGTGCCAGTCTGGACAGGGGCTCCTACAATGAGCAGTTCTTC.

This clonotype turned up a few times. The chain uses TRBV10-2 and TRBJ1-1, with D uncertain. This CDR3 is built from 10 residues. V lost 9 bases and J 9 bases, leaving 11 bases between the germline ends. Germline V gene lookup returns CDR1 WSHSY and CDR2 SAAADI. Here the CDR3 DNA reads TGCGCCAGTTGGCGGGCCCAAGCTTTCTTT. It encodes CASWRAQAFF.

J is TRBJ2-7 and V is TRBV6-6; 7 nucleotides align to TRBD1. J was trimmed by 2 bases and V by 4 bases; bases with no gene match: 2. The CDR3 runs to 13 residues. The germline V gene encodes CDR1 MNHNY and CDR2 SVGAGI (reference sequence). The CDR3 here is CASSWGQTYEQYF. Written as DNA, the CDR3 is TGTGCCAGCAGTTGGGGACAGACCTACGAGCAGTACTTC.

This clonotype was counted a few times. The chain carries TRBV7-2 and TRBJ2-2; 9 positions match TRBD1. J gave up 8 bases and V 6 bases, and 7 bases lay outside the gene matches. CDR1 is SGHTA, CDR2 FQGNSA, per germline. The CDR3 loop spans 14 amino acids. The CDR3 region has the DNA TGTGCCAGCAGATCCACAGGGGGCACGGGGGAGCTGTTTTTT. Translating it yields CASRSTGGTGELFF.

This clonotype has just a few counts. V is TRBV20-1 and J is TRBJ2-7; a weak D match, TRBD2 (6 bases). Germline V gives CDR1 DFQATT, CDR2 SNEGSKA (reference sequence). This CDR3 spans 17 amino acids. V lost 1 base to trimming and J lost 1 base, with 20 bases between them. CDR3 amino acids: CSARVPLGRGRSYEQYV. The DNA of the CDR3 is TGCAGTGCTAGAGTGCCCCTTGGGCGGGGCCGATCCTACGAGCAGTACGTC.

This sequence joins TRBV14 and TRBJ2-1; no firm D call. Germline V gene sequence: CDR1 SGHDN, CDR2 FVKESK. V lost 2 bases and J 0 bases, leaving 2 bases between the germline ends. The CDR3 is 13 amino acids. CDR3 amino acids: CASSQSSYNEQFF. The CDR3 nucleotides are TGTGCCAGCAGCCAAAGCTCCTACAATGAGCAGTTCTTC.

The rearrangement links TRBV5-1 to TRBJ1-1, with D tentatively TRBD1 (6 bases). There are 14 residues in the CDR3. Trimming shortened V by 7 bases and J by 2 bases, and 15 bases separated the two germline ends. Germline-derived CDR1 and CDR2 are SGHRS and YFSETQ. CDR3 protein: CASGHGTLNTEAFF. The CDR3 DNA follows: TGCGCCAGCGGCCACGGGACACTAAACACTGAAGCTTTCTTT.

This clonotype has only a few counts. The chain recombines TRBV7-2 with TRBJ1-3, with D unclear. The germline gives CDR1 SGHTA, CDR2 FQGNSA. Trimming pared 5 bases from V and 4 bases from J, leaving 9 bases between. CDR3 length: 13 residues. The CDR3 loop reads CASSASYGNTIYF. CDR3 nucleotides: TGTGCCAGCAGCGCGAGTTACGGAAACACCATATATTTT.

This clonotype came up a few times. This chain joins TRBV4-1 and TRBJ1-2; no definite D call. This CDR3 contains 15 residues. Germline V CDR1 and CDR2: MGHRA, YSYEKL. V was clipped by 4 bases and J by 3 bases, with 15 bases between them. Here the CDR3 reads CASSPRPDGDYGYTF. CDR3 bases: TGCGCCAGCAGCCCCCGACCGGACGGAGACTATGGCTACACCTTC.

This clonotype has more than one count but fewer than ten. The J gene is TRBJ2-5, the V gene TRBV7-9; the match to TRBD1 covers 9 bases. The CDR3 is made up of 14 amino acids. With V trimmed by 5 bases and J by 10 bases, 11 bases remained unmatched. Germline loops: CDR1 SEHNR, CDR2 FQNEAQ (reference sequence). CDR3 amino acids: CASSASGTGKDQYF. DNA for the CDR3: TGTGCCAGCAGCGCATCCGGGACAGGGAAGGACCAGTACTTC. Complete variable domain (other parts from reference TRBV7-9 and TRBJ2-5): DTGVSQNPRHKITKRGQNVTFRCDPISEHNRLYWYRQTLGQGPEFLTYFQNEAQLEKSRLLSDRFSAERPKGSFSTLEIQRTEQGDSAMYLCASSASGTGKDQYFGPGTRLLVL.

This clonotype has more than one count but fewer than ten. The rearrangement uses TRBV7-3 and TRBJ2-3; D unresolved. The CDR3 has 14 residues. Trimming cost V 4 bases and J 4 bases, with 12 bases left between them. CDR1 SGHTA and CDR2 FQGTGA come from the germline V gene. The CDR3 bases are TGTGCCAGCAGCTCCTCGGCCCATTCAGATACGCAGTATTTT. Amino acid sequence: CASSSSAHSDTQYF.

The V and J genes are TRBV20-1 and TRBJ1-6; 9 nucleotides align to TRBD1. J lost 7 bases, V lost 6 bases, and 13 bases had no gene match. The V gene's germline CDR1 is DFQATT and CDR2 SNEGSKA (reference sequence). CDR3 length: 16 amino acids. The CDR3 here is CSAHPSQGAVNSPLHF. Here the CDR3 DNA reads TGCAGTGCCCATCCCTCACAGGGGGCGGTCAATTCACCCCTCCACTTT.

This CDR3 is CASSWGGEDTQYF. In DNA, the CDR3 is TGCGCCAGCAGCTGGGGCGGGGAAGATACGCAGTATTTT. The V call is TRBV5-1, the J call TRBJ2-3, with D possibly matching TRBD2 (6 bases). The CDR3 totals 13 residues. CDR1 and CDR2 (germline): SGHRS, YFSETQ. Trimming took 3 bases from V and 5 from J, leaving 10 bases between them.

V usage is TRBV24-1 and J usage is TRBJ1-5; D is perhaps TRBD1 (5 bases). Germline assignment: CDR1 KGHDR and CDR2 SFDVKD. This CDR3 region has 15 residues. Trimming shortened V by 2 bases and J by 5 bases, and 12 bases separated the two germline ends. As DNA, the CDR3 is TGTGCCACCAGTGATTCTTCCGGGGGTTATCAGCCCCAGCATTTT. Its translation is CATSDSSGGYQPQHF.

The J gene is TRBJ1-1, the V gene TRBV5-1, with D hard to call. Germline CDR1 and CDR2: SGHRS and YFSETQ. This CDR3 contains 14 residues. Trimming removed 1 base from V and 4 bases from J, with 11 bases in between. The CDR3: CASSLWAPGTEAFF. The CDR3 coding sequence is TGCGCCAGCAGCTTGTGGGCCCCTGGCACTGAAGCTTTCTTT.

The chain recombines TRBV2 with TRBJ1-5; no reliable D call. Trimming cost V 5 bases and J 4 bases, with 12 bases left between them. Germline V CDR1 and CDR2: SNHLY, FYNNEI. The CDR3 is 14 residues long. CDR3 nucleotide sequence: TGTGCCAGCAGTAAGGGTCCCTTAAATCAGCCCCAGCATTTT. Protein sequence: CASSKGPLNQPQHF.

The chain joins TRBV5-1 to TRBJ2-3; TRBD2 matches at 10 bases. V was clipped by 5 bases and J by 3 bases; unmatched bases: 6. In germline, CDR1 is SGHRS, CDR2 YFSETQ. The CDR3 sequence is 15 residues long. The CDR3 nucleotides read TGCGCCAGCAGTAAGCGGGGGGGCCTGACAGATACGCAGTATTTT. Translation: CASSKRGGLTDTQYF.

This clonotype was detected a few times. The rearrangement joins TRBV4-1 to TRBJ2-3, with 10 nucleotides matching TRBD2. The J segment lost 2 bases and the V segment lost 3 bases, leaving 8 bases of the junction unmatched. CDR3 size: 17 residues. The germline V gene encodes CDR1 MGHRA and CDR2 YSYEKL. CDR3: CASSQAGAGGPTDTQYF. CDR3 DNA sequence: TGCGCCAGCAGCCAGGCTGGAGCGGGGGGGCCCACAGATACGCAGTATTTT.

This clonotype was observed a handful of times. The chain uses TRBV7-6 and TRBJ2-7; 9 nucleotides line up with TRBD1. Germline trimming cut 4 bases from V and 0 bases from J; bases unmatched to any gene: 7. Germline V gene lookup returns CDR1 SGHVS and CDR2 FNYEAQ. CDR3 size: 16 residues. The CDR3 DNA reads as TGTGCCAGCAGCTCCCGACAGGGGGAAAGCTCCTACGAGCAGTACTTC. Translated, it gives CASSSRQGESSYEQYF.

This clonotype was observed at least ten times. The CDR3 spells CASSQGLGVGEQYF. For the CDR3, the DNA is TGTGCCAGCAGCCAAGGTCTGGGGGTAGGCGAGCAGTACTTC. This chain joins TRBV14 and TRBJ2-7, with D perhaps being TRBD1 or TRBD2 (5 bases each). V was trimmed by 1 base and J by 6 bases, leaving 13 bases between them. The CDR3 is 14 amino acids. CDR1 is SGHDN and CDR2 is FVKESK in the germline V gene.